A single sample gave rise to the 31 T cell receptor beta chains below, sequenced in a study of T cell changes during pregnancy in multiple sclerosis. Sequencing used immunoSEQ multiplex PCR; TCRdb keeps in-frame clones, though not all of them. This sample has nearly 110,000 clones; 80% to 95% occur once, and the top ten carry roughly 1.5%. The source material was peripheral blood, sampled after pregnancy. Receptors originate from a female donor with multiple sclerosis, enrolled in a pregnancy study.

The chain has TRBV30 and TRBJ1-2; D gene uncertain. Germline V gene lookup returns CDR1 GTSNPN and CDR2 SVGIG (reference sequence). The V end lost 5 bases, the J end lost 7 bases, and 20 bases lay between the germline ends. The CDR3 is made up of 14 amino acids. CDR3 nucleotide sequence: TGTGCCTGGGGGATTTCGTTTCGGGGAGGTGGCTACACCTTC. Translation: CAWGISFRGGGYTF.

The V and J genes are TRBV6-1 and TRBJ1-1; no clear D gene. V was cut by 1 base and J by 1 base, with 7 bases left in between. CDR1 and CDR2 from the germline V gene are MNHNS and SASEGT. The CDR3 runs 14 residues. CDR3 residues: CASSEGHWNTEAFF. The CDR3 nucleotides read TGTGCCAGCAGTGAAGGACACTGGAACACTGAAGCTTTCTTT.

The sample holds a few counts of this clone. This chain joins TRBV7-3 and TRBJ1-6; TRBD1 agrees at 9 bases. The germline gives CDR1 SGHTA, CDR2 FQGTGA. J was trimmed by 12 bases and V by 1 base; bases with no gene match: 7. The CDR3 extends over 15 amino acids. The CDR3 sequence: CASSLSGTGNGPLHF. CDR3 in DNA: TGTGCCAGCAGCTTAAGCGGGACAGGGAACGGACCCCTCCACTTT.

The CDR3 sequence: CAWSSKPNTEAFF. DNA for the CDR3: TGTGCCTGGAGTAGCAAGCCGAACACTGAAGCTTTCTTT. The V call is TRBV30, the J call TRBJ1-1; D unclear. Trimming pared 2 bases from V and 1 base from J, leaving 8 bases between. Per the germline V gene, CDR1 is GTSNPN and CDR2 is SVGIG (reference sequence). The CDR3 covers 13 residues.

The chain carries TRBV6-4 and TRBJ2-1; 11 bases are a match to TRBD2. Germline V gene sequence: CDR1 MRHNA, CDR2 SNTAGT. After removal of 5 bases from V and 8 bases from J, the junction contained 8 bases not matched to a gene. CDR3 length equals 15 residues. The CDR3 protein is CASSPTGLAGDEQFF. The CDR3 DNA is TGTGCCAGCAGTCCCACAGGACTAGCGGGCGATGAGCAGTTCTTC.

The chain joins TRBV2 to TRBJ1-5, with D maybe TRBD1 (6 bases). The V gene lost 7 bases and the J gene lost 3 bases, with 13 bases spanning the gap. This CDR3 is 14 amino acids long. Per germline, CDR1 SNHLY and CDR2 FYNNEI. The CDR3 sequence: CASMWGRDNQPQHF. The CDR3 DNA follows: TGTGCCAGCATGTGGGGGCGAGACAATCAGCCCCAGCATTTT. The full variable domain, in which reference TRBV2 and TRBJ1-5 provide the parts outside the CDR3, is EPEVTQTPSHQVTQMGQEVILRCVPISNHLYFYWYRQILGQKVEFLVSFYNNEISEKSEIFDDQFSVERPDGSNFTLKIRSTKLEDSAMYFCASMWGRDNQPQHFGDGTRLSIL.

The J gene is TRBJ2-7, the V gene TRBV5-4; D perhaps matches TRBD1 (6 bases). The V end lost 4 bases, the J end lost 3 bases, and 17 bases lay between the germline ends. Per the germline V gene, CDR1 is SGHNT and CDR2 is YYREEE (reference sequence). CDR3 length: 15 residues. The CDR3 coding sequence is TGTGCCAGCAGCCCGATCAACCAGGGGAGCTACGAGCAGTACTTC. It is translated as CASSPINQGSYEQYF.

Written as DNA, the CDR3 is TGTGCCAGTAGTAGGGACAGCTTAAATCAGCCCCAGCATTTT. The encoded protein is CASSRDSLNQPQHF. The V call is TRBV19, the J call TRBJ1-5, with 7 bases matching TRBD1. This CDR3 is 14 amino acids long. V gave up 4 bases and J gave up 4 bases; unmatched junction bases: 4. Germline V gene data show CDR1 as LNHDA and CDR2 as SQIVND (reference sequence).

This sequence joins TRBV7-2 and TRBJ1-5; no reliable D call. Germline CDR1 is SGHTA and CDR2 is FQGNSA. Between the trimmed V and J ends, which lost 0 bases and 0 bases, there was a span of 6 bases. The CDR3 totals 15 residues. As DNA, the CDR3 is TGTGCCAGCAGCTTAGCTCCCAATAGCAATCAGCCCCAGCATTTT. It translates to CASSLAPNSNQPQHF. Based on the CDR3 plus reference TRBV7-2 and TRBJ1-5, the full variable domain is GAGVSQSPSNKVTEKGKDVELRCDPISGHTALYWYRQSLGQGLEFLIYFQGNSAPDKSGLPSDRFSAERTGGSVSTLTIQRTQQEDSAVYLCASSLAPNSNQPQHFGDGTRLSIL.

The gene calls are TRBV27 and TRBJ2-5, with TRBD2 matching over 8 bases. Trimming at V came to 6 bases and at J to 8 bases, leaving 11 bases not matched to a gene. The CDR3 consists of 14 residues. Germline-derived CDR1 and CDR2 are MNHEY and SMNVEV (reference sequence). This chain's CDR3 is CASSVLGTRETQYF. CDR3 sequence (DNA): TGTGCCAGCAGCGTACTAGGGACTAGAGAAACCCAGTACTTC.

This clone was recorded only once. This chain uses TRBV5-1 with TRBJ1-1, with 8 bases fitting TRBD1. The J segment lost 6 bases and the V segment lost 0 bases, leaving 7 bases of the junction unmatched. This CDR3 is 15 amino acids long. Per the germline V gene, CDR1 is SGHRS and CDR2 is YFSETQ. The CDR3 DNA reads TGCGCCAGCAGCTTGGATGGACAGGGTGTTGCTGAAGCTTTCTTT. It is translated as CASSLDGQGVAEAFF.

The V call is TRBV7-6, the J call TRBJ1-1; a weak D match, TRBD1 (6 bases). The V gene lost 4 bases and the J gene lost 3 bases, with 15 bases spanning the gap. CDR3 length: 15 residues. Germline V lookup: CDR1 SGHVS, CDR2 FNYEAQ. CDR3 protein: CASSSTGYRDTEAFF. As DNA, the CDR3 is TGTGCCAGCAGCTCGACAGGCTACAGGGACACTGAAGCTTTCTTT.

CDR3 in amino acids: CASSNSNEKLFF. CDR3 in DNA: TGTGCCAGTAGTAACAGTAATGAAAAACTGTTTTTT. The chain combines TRBV19 with TRBJ1-4; D unresolved. Trimming shortened V by 4 bases and J by 4 bases, and 4 bases separated the two germline ends. The CDR3 has 12 residues. CDR1 and CDR2 from the germline V gene are LNHDA and SQIVND (reference sequence).

The chain combines TRBV7-9 with TRBJ2-3; 11 bases agree with TRBD2. The CDR3 consists of 16 residues. Germline CDR1 and CDR2: SEHNR and FQNEAQ (reference sequence). V lost 4 bases to trimming and J lost 0 bases; unmatched junction nucleotides: 3. CDR3 region: CASSSWTSGSTDTQYF. The CDR3 coding sequence is TGTGCCAGCAGCTCGTGGACTAGCGGGAGCACAGATACGCAGTATTTT.

The chain recombines TRBV19 with TRBJ2-1, with D perhaps matching TRBD2 (6 bases). Trimming removed 6 bases from V and 6 bases from J, with 12 bases in between. CDR1 and CDR2 (germline): LNHDA, SQIVND (reference sequence). This CDR3 region has 13 residues. In DNA form, the CDR3 reads TGTGCCAGTAGGGGAGCGGGTCGCAATGAGCAGTTCTTC. Encoded protein: CASRGAGRNEQFF.

The V call is TRBV5-1, the J call TRBJ2-7; the D is unclear. The CDR3 length is 14 residues. Germline V gene sequence: CDR1 SGHRS, CDR2 YFSETQ. V was trimmed by 2 bases and J by 2 bases, leaving 11 bases between them. CDR3 sequence (DNA): TGCGCCAGCAGCTTCGACCCGACTGCCTACGAGCAGTACTTC. It is translated as CASSFDPTAYEQYF.

V is TRBV6-5 and J is TRBJ1-1; tentatively, D is TRBD1 (5 bases). CDR1 is MNHEY and CDR2 is SVGAGI in the germline V gene. V dropped 0 bases and J dropped 10 bases, with 12 bases sitting between them. The CDR3 spans 13 residues. The chain's CDR3 is CASSYSMGGRAFF. DNA of the CDR3: TGTGCCAGCAGTTACTCGATGGGGGGTAGAGCTTTCTTT.

The chain couples TRBV27 to TRBJ2-5, with 7 bases that match TRBD1. J gave up 5 bases and V 5 bases, and 14 bases lay outside the gene matches. Germline loops: CDR1 MNHEY, CDR2 SMNVEV (reference sequence). The CDR3 is 16 amino acids. Here the CDR3 reads CASSLARGQGEETQYF. The CDR3 DNA reads as TGTGCCAGCAGTCTAGCTAGGGGGCAAGGAGAGGAGACCCAGTACTTC.

J is TRBJ1-2 and V is TRBV28; 7 bases agree with TRBD1. CDR1 MDHEN and CDR2 SYDVKM come from the germline V gene. The CDR3 extends over 15 amino acids. J gave up 6 bases and V 6 bases, and 13 bases lay outside the gene matches. The CDR3 nucleotides are TGTGCCAGCAGGCCCCAACTAGGGGGCTCAGATGGCTACACCTTC. Translating it yields CASRPQLGGSDGYTF.

This chain uses TRBV6-6 with TRBJ1-1; maybe TRBD1 (6 bases). Trimming stripped 2 bases from V and 4 bases from J, with 17 bases between. Germline V gene lookup returns CDR1 MNHNY and CDR2 SVGAGI (reference sequence). The CDR3 loop spans 16 amino acids. CDR3 coding DNA: TGTGCCAGCAGTTACGTTTCCGGGGGCGGGAGCACTGAAGCTTTCTTT. Encoded protein: CASSYVSGGGSTEAFF.

The chain joins TRBV27 to TRBJ2-1, with 9 bases matching TRBD2. Germline lookup yields CDR1 MNHEY and CDR2 SMNVEV (reference sequence). The CDR3 covers 17 residues. Unmatched junction bases numbered 6, after V lost 1 base and J lost 2 bases. For the CDR3, the DNA is TGTGCCAGCAGTTTATACCCGCAGCGGGAGGCCTACAATGAGCAGTTCTTC. Translated: CASSLYPQREAYNEQFF.

V gene TRBV29-1 combines with J gene TRBJ2-1; 8 positions agree with TRBD2. The CDR3 is made up of 15 amino acids. Looked up from germline, CDR1 is SQVTM and CDR2 is ANQGSEA. J was trimmed by 5 bases and V by 4 bases; bases with no gene match: 10. CDR3 coding DNA: TGCAGCGTTGTACCTCTAGCGGGTGGGCACAATGAGCAGTTCTTC. Encoded protein: CSVVPLAGGHNEQFF.

This clone was detected once. V and J are TRBV4-1 and TRBJ1-3; D is uncertain. The CDR3 extends over 16 amino acids. The V gene lost 3 bases and the J gene lost 4 bases, with 16 bases spanning the gap. Germline V gene data show CDR1 as MGHRA and CDR2 as YSYEKL. CDR3 sequence reads: CASSHREGVKGNTIYF. CDR3 sequence (DNA): TGCGCCAGCAGCCATAGGGAGGGTGTGAAAGGAAACACCATATATTTT.

The rearrangement links TRBV2 to TRBJ2-5, with D maybe TRBD1 (6 bases). Trimming cost V 7 bases and J 0 bases, with 9 bases left between them. Germline assignment: CDR1 SNHLY and CDR2 FYNNEI. This CDR3 has 13 residues. The CDR3 DNA follows: TGTGCCAGCAAGACAGGCTACCAAGAGACCCAGTACTTC. It encodes CASKTGYQETQYF.

This clone was seen just once. The V gene is TRBV6-6, the J gene TRBJ2-1; 9 bases are a match to TRBD1. CDR1 MNHNY and CDR2 SVGAGI come from the germline V gene (reference sequence). V was clipped by 1 base and J by 7 bases; unmatched bases: 2. There are 14 residues in the CDR3. For the CDR3, the DNA is TGTGCCAGCAGTTACTGGACAGGGGTTAATGAGCAGTTCTTC. Encoded protein: CASSYWTGVNEQFF.

The chain links TRBV12-2 to TRBJ2-7; the table's D call TRBD1 went unverified against the DNA. TRBV12-2 is reported as a pseudogene. The CDR3 runs 17 residues. CDR3 residues: CASRSLLTVFPGYEQYF. The CDR3 nucleotides read TGTGCAAGTCGCTCCTTACTGACAGTCTTCCCTGGCTACGAGCAGTACTTC.

The chain combines TRBV30 with TRBJ1-6; D may be TRBD1 (5 bases). From germline, CDR1 is GTSNPN and CDR2 SVGIG (reference sequence). This CDR3 is 13 amino acids long. Trimming took 4 bases from V and 3 from J, leaving 7 bases between them. The CDR3 loop reads CAWTDIYNSPLHF. The CDR3, as DNA: TGTGCCTGGACGGACATCTATAATTCACCCCTCCACTTT.

The V gene is TRBV14, the J gene TRBJ2-2; possible D gene TRBD2, 6 bases. This CDR3 region has 17 residues. Trimming took off 4 bases at V and 4 bases at J, with 19 bases between the two ends. Germline V lookup: CDR1 SGHDN, CDR2 FVKESK. The CDR3 here is CASSPTGGGLGTGELFF. DNA for the CDR3: TGTGCCAGCAGCCCCACTGGCGGAGGGCTGGGCACCGGGGAGCTGTTTTTT.

The rearrangement links TRBV6-1 to TRBJ1-1, with 7 bases that match TRBD1. Germline V CDR1 and CDR2: MNHNS, SASEGT. The CDR3 sequence is 13 residues long. Trimming removed 7 bases from V and 6 bases from J; junction bases left unmatched: 8. The CDR3 DNA sequence: TGTGCCAGCACGACAGGGAACACTGCTGAAGCTTTCTTT. Its protein product is CASTTGNTAEAFF.

This chain uses TRBV7-9 with TRBJ2-5, with 9 bases fitting TRBD1. The germline CDR1 and CDR2 sequences are SEHNR and FQNEAQ (reference sequence). V lost 1 base to trimming and J lost 1 base; unmatched junction nucleotides: 4. There are 16 residues in the CDR3. The CDR3 loop reads CASSLGDRDRQETQYF. DNA for the CDR3: TGTGCCAGCAGCTTAGGGGACAGGGATCGCCAAGAGACCCAGTACTTC.

The chain has TRBV4-1 and TRBJ2-5; weak D call: TRBD2 (6 bases). In germline, CDR1 is MGHRA, CDR2 YSYEKL. The CDR3 extends over 16 amino acids. The germline V and J ends were trimmed by 0 bases and 2 bases, with 13 bases remaining between them. The CDR3 DNA sequence: TGCGCCAGCAGCCAAGATCGGGGAGGTAGTCAAGAGACCCAGTACTTC. Amino acids: CASSQDRGGSQETQYF.